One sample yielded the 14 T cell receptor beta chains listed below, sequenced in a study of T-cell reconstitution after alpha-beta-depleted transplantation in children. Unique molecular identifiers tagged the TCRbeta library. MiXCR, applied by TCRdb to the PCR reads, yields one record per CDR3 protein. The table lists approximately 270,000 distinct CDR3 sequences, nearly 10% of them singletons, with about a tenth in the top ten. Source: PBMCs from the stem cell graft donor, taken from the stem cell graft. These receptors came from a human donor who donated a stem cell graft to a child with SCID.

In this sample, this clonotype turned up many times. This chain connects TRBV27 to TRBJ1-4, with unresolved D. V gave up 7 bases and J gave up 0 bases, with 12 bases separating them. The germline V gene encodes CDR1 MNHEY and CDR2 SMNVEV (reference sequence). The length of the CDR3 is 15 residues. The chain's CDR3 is CASKSGSSTNEKLFF. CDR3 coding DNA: TGTGCCAGCAAGTCGGGGAGCTCAACTAATGAAAAACTGTTTTTT.

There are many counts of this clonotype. CDR3 DNA: TGTGCCAGCAGCTTCCTACCCAGCGGGGGGCGCTCAGATACGCAGTATTTT. Encoded protein: CASSFLPSGGRSDTQYF. The chain combines TRBV7-3 with TRBJ2-3, with 9 bases lining up with TRBD2. The CDR3 covers 17 residues. V trimming: 3 bases; J trimming: 4 bases; junction bases outside the gene matches: 11. Germline V gene data show CDR1 as SGHTA and CDR2 as FQGTGA.

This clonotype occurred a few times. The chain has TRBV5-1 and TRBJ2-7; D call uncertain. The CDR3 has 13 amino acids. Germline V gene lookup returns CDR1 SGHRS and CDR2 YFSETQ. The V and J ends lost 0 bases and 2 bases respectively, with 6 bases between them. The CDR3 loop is CASSLEVAYEQYF. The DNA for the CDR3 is TGCGCCAGCAGCTTGGAGGTGGCCTACGAGCAGTACTTC.

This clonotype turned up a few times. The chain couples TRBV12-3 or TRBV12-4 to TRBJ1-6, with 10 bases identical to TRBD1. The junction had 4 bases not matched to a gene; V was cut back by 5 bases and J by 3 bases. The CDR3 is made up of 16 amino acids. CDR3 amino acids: CASSDRDRGYNSPLHF. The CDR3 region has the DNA TGTGCCAGCAGTGACCGGGACAGGGGCTATAATTCACCCCTCCACTTT.

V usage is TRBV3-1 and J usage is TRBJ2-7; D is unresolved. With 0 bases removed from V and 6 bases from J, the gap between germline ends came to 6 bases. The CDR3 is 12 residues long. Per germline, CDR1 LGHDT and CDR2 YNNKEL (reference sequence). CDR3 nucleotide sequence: TGTGCCAGCAGCCAAGAAACCCGCGAGCAGTACTTC. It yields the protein CASSQETREQYF.

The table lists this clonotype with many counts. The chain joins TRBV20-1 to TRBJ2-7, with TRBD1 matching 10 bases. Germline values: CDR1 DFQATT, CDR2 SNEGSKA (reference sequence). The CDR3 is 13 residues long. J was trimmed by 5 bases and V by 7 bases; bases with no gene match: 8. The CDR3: CSVPGQGINEQYF. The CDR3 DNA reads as TGCAGTGTCCCGGGACAGGGGATCAACGAGCAGTACTTC.

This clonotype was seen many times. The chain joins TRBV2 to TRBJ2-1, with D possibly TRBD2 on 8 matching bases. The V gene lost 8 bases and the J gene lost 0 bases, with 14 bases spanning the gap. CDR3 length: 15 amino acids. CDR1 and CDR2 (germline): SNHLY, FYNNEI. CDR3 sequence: CASLSGDSSYNEQFF. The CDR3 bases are TGTGCCAGCCTTAGCGGGGACAGCTCCTACAATGAGCAGTTCTTC.

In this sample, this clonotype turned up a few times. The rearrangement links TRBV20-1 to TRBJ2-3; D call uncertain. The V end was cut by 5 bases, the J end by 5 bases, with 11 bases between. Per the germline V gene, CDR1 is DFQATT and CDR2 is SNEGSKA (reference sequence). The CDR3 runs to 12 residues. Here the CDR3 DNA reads TGCAGTGCTCCCCCCCGAGGAGATACGCAGTATTTT. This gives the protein CSAPPRGDTQYF.

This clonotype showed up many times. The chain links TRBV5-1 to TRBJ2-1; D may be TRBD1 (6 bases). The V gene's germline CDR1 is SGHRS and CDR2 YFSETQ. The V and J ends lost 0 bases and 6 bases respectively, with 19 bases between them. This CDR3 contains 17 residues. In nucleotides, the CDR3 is TGCGCCAGCAGCTTGGAGGGGACACGTAGGTCAGGCAATGAGCAGTTCTTC. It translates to CASSLEGTRRSGNEQFF. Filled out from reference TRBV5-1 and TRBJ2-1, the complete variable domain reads KAGVTQTPRYLIKTRGQQVTLSCSPISGHRSVSWYQQTPGQGLQFLFEYFSETQRNKGNFPGRFSGRQFSNSRSEMNVSTLELGDSALYLCASSLEGTRRSGNEQFFGPGTRLTVL.

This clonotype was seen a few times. CDR3 DNA: TGTGCCAGCAGCTTGGTGCTGCGTAACACCGGGGAGCTGTTTTTT. Its protein is CASSLVLRNTGELFF. This chain connects TRBV5-5 to TRBJ2-2; D gene ambiguous. The CDR3 runs 15 residues. Germline V gene sequence: CDR1 SGHKS, CDR2 YYEKEE (reference sequence). Trimming left V 0 bases short and J 2 bases short, with 8 bases between. The full variable domain, its missing parts supplied by reference TRBV5-5 and TRBJ2-2, is DAGVTQSPTHLIKTRGQQVTLRCSPISGHKSVSWYQQVLGQGPQFIFQYYEKEERGRGNFPDRFSARQFPNYSSELNVNALLLGDSALYLCASSLVLRNTGELFFGEGSRLTVL.

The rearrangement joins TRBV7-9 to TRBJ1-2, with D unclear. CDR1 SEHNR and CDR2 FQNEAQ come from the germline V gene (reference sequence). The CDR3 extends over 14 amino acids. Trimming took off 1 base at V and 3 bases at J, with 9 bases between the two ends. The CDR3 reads CASSLDSVDYGYTF. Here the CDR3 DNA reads TGTGCCAGCAGCTTAGATTCTGTTGACTATGGCTACACCTTC. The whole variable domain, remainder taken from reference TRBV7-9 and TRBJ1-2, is DTGVSQNPRHKITKRGQNVTFRCDPISEHNRLYWYRQTLGQGPEFLTYFQNEAQLEKSRLLSDRFSAERPKGSFSTLEIQRTEQGDSAMYLCASSLDSVDYGYTFGSGTRLTVV.

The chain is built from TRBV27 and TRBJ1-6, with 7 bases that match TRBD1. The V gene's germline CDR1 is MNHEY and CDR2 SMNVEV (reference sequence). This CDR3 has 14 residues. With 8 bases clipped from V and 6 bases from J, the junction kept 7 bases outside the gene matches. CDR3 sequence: CASAFRDSNSPLHF. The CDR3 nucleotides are TGTGCCAGCGCTTTCCGGGACAGTAATTCACCCCTCCACTTT.

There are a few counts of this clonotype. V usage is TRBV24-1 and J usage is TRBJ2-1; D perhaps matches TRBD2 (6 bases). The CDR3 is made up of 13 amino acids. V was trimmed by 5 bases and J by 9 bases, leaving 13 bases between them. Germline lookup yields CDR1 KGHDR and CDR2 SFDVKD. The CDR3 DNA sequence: TGTGCCACCAGTGGAGGGACTTTTGGTGAGCAGTTCTTC. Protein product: CATSGGTFGEQFF.

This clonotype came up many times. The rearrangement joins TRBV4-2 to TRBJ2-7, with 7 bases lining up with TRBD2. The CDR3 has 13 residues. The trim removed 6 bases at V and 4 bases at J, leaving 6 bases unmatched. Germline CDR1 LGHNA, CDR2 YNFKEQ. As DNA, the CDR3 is TGTGCCAGCAGTCGGGACTATACGTACGAGCAGTACTTC. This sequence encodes CASSRDYTYEQYF.